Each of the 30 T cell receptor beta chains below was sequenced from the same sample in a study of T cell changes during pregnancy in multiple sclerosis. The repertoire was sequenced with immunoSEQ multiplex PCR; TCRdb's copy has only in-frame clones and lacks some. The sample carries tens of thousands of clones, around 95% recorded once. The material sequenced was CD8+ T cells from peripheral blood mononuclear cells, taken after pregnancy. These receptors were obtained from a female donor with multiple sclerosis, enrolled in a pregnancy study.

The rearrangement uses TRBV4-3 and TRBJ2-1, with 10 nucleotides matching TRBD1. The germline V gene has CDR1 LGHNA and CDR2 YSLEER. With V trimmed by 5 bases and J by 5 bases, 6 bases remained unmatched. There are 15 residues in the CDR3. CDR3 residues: CASSSDRGNHNEQFF. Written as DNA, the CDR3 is TGCGCCAGCAGCTCGGACAGGGGGAACCACAATGAGCAGTTCTTC.

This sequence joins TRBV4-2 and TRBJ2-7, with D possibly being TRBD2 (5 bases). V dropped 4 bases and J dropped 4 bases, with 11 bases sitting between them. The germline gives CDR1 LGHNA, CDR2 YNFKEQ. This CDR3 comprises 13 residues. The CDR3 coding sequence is TGTGCCAGCAGCCCCGGGGTCTCGTACGAGCAGTACTTC. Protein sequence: CASSPGVSYEQYF.

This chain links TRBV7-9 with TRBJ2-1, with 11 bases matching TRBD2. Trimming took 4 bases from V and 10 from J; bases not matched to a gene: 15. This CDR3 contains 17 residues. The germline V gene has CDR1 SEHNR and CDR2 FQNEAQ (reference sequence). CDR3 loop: CASSYPNIVAGGPEQFF. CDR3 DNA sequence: TGTGCCAGCAGCTACCCAAATATAGTAGCGGGAGGGCCCGAGCAGTTCTTC.

The CDR3 region has the DNA TGTGCCAGCAGCTTAGAGCCGGGGATCAGTACGGCCACCGGGGAGCTGTTTTTT. Translated: CASSLEPGISTATGELFF. V usage is TRBV13 and J usage is TRBJ2-2, with a possible D match to TRBD2 (5 bases). The CDR3 contains 18 residues. V gave up 1 base and J gave up 4 bases, with 19 bases separating them. Per the germline V gene, CDR1 is PRHDT and CDR2 is FYEKMQ (reference sequence).

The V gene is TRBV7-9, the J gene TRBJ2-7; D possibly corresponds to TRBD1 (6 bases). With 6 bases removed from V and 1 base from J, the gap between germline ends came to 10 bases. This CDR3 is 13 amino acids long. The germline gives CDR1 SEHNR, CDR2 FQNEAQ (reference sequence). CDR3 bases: TGTGCCAGCAGGGACAGCTTATCCTACGAGCAGTACTTC. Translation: CASRDSLSYEQYF. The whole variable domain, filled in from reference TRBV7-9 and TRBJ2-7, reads DTGVSQNPRHKITKRGQNVTFRCDPISEHNRLYWYRQTLGQGPEFLTYFQNEAQLEKSRLLSDRFSAERPKGSFSTLEIQRTEQGDSAMYLCASRDSLSYEQYFGPGTRLTVT.

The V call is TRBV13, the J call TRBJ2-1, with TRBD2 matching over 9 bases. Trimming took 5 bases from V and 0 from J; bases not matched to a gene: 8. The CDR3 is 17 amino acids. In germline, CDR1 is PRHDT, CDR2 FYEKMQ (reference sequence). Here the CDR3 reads CASSPPTSGYSYNEQFF. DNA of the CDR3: TGTGCCAGCAGCCCCCCGACTAGCGGATACTCCTACAATGAGCAGTTCTTC.

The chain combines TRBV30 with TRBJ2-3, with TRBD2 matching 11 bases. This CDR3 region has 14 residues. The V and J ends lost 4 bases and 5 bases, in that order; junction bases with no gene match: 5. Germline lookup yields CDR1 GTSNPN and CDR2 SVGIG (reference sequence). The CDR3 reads CAWNLAGGGDTQYF. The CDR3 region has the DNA TGTGCCTGGAATCTAGCGGGAGGAGGAGATACGCAGTATTTT.

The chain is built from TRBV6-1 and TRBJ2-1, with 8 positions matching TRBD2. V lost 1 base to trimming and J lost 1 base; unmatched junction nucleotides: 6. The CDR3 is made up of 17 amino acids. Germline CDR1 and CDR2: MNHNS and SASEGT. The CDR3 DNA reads TGTGCCAGCAGTGAAGGTCGGGGGGGCAGGTCCTACAATGAGCAGTTCTTC. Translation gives CASSEGRGGRSYNEQFF.

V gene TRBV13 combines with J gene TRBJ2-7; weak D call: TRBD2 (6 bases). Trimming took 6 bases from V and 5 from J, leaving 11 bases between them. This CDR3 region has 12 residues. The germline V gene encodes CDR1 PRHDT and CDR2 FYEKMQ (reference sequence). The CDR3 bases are TGTGCCAGCAGTGGCGGAGGGGACGAGCAGTACTTC. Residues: CASSGGGDEQYF.

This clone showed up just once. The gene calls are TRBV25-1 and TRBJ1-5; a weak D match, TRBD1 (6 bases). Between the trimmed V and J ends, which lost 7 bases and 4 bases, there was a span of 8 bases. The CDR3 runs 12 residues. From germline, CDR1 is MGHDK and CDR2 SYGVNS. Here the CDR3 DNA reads TGTGCCAGCAAACAGGGTAATCAGCCCCAGCATTTT. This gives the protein CASKQGNQPQHF.

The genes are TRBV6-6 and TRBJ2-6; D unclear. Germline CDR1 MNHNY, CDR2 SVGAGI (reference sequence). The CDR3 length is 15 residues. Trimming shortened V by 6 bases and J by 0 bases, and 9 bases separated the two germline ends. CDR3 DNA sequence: TGTGCCAGCAGCGCCGCGATCTCTGGGGCCAACGTCCTGACTTTC. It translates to CASSAAISGANVLTF.

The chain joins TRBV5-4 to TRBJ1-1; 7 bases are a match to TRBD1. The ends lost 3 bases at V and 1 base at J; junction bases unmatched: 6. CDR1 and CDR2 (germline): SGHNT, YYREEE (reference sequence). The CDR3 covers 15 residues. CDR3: CASSSRDRRNTEAFF. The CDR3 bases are TGTGCCAGCAGCTCACGGGACAGACGGAACACTGAAGCTTTCTTT.

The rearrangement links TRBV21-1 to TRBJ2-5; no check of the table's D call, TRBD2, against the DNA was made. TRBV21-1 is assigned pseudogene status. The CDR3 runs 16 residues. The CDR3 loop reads CASSKSVTSGQETQYF. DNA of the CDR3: TGTGCCAGCAGCAAGTCCGTGACTAGCGGTCAAGAGACCCAGTACTTC.

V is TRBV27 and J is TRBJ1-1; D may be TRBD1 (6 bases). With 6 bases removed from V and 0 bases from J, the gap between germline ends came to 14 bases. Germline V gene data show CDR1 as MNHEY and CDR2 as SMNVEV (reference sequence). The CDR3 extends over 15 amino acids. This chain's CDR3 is CASSWSGTLNTEAFF. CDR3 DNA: TGTGCCAGCAGCTGGTCCGGGACACTGAACACTGAAGCTTTCTTT.

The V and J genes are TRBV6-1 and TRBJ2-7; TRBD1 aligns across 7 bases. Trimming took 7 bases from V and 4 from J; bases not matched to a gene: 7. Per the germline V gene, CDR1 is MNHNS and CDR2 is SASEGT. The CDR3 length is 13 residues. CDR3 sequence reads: CASTTGALYEQYF. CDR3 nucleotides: TGTGCCAGCACCACAGGGGCGTTATACGAGCAGTACTTC.

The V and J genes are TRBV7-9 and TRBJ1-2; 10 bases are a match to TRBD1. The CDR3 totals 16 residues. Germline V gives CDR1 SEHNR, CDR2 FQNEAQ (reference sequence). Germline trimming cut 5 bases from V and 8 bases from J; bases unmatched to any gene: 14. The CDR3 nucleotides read TGTGCCAGCAGCCAATCCCCCGGGACAGGGGATGGAGGCTACACCTTC. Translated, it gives CASSQSPGTGDGGYTF.

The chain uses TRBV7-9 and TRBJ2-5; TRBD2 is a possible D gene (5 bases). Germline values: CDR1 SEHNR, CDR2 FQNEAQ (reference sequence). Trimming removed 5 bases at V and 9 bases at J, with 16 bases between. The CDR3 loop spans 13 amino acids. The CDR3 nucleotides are TGTGCCAGCAGCGAAGAGGGTATAGGGTCCCAGTACTTC. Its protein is CASSEEGIGSQYF. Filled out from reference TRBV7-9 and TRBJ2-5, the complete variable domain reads DTGVSQNPRHKITKRGQNVTFRCDPISEHNRLYWYRQTLGQGPEFLTYFQNEAQLEKSRLLSDRFSAERPKGSFSTLEIQRTEQGDSAMYLCASSEEGIGSQYFGPGTRLLVL.

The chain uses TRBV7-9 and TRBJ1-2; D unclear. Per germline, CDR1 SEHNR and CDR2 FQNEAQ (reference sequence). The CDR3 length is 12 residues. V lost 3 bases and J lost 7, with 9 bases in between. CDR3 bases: TGTGCCAGCAGCTTTATTCCGGGTGGCTACACCTTC. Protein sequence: CASSFIPGGYTF. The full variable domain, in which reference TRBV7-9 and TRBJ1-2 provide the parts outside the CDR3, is DTGVSQNPRHKITKRGQNVTFRCDPISEHNRLYWYRQTLGQGPEFLTYFQNEAQLEKSRLLSDRFSAERPKGSFSTLEIQRTEQGDSAMYLCASSFIPGGYTFGSGTRLTVV.

CDR3 nucleotide sequence: TGTGCCAGTAGTCCCAGTGTACCTGGCTACACCTTC. This sequence encodes CASSPSVPGYTF. The rearrangement joins TRBV19 to TRBJ1-2, with D hard to call. Germline V gene lookup returns CDR1 LNHDA and CDR2 SQIVND (reference sequence). The CDR3 runs to 12 residues. V was clipped by 5 bases and J by 7 bases, with 11 bases between them.

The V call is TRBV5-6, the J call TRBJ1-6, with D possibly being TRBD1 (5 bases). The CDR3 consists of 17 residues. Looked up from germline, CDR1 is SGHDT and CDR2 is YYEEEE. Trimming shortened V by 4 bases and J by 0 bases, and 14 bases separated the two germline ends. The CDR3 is CASSTDSASSYNSPLHF. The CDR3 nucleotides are TGTGCCAGCAGCACCGACAGCGCTAGCTCCTATAATTCACCCCTCCACTTT.

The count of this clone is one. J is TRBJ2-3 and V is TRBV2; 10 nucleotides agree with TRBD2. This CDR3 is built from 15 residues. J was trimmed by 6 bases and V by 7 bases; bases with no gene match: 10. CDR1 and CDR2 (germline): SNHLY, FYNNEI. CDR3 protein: CASKERGGVLDTQYF. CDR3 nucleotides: TGTGCCAGCAAGGAGCGGGGGGGGGTTTTGGATACGCAGTATTTT.

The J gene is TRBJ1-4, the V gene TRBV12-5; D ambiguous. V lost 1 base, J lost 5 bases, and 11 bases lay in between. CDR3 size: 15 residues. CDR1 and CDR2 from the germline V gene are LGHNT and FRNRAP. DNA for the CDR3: TGTGCTAGTGGTTTGGGACTCAATCCAAATGAAAAACTGTTTTTT. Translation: CASGLGLNPNEKLFF.

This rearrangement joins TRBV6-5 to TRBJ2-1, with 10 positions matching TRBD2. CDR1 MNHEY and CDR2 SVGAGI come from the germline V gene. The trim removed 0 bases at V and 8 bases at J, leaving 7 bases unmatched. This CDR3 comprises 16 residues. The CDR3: CASSYSTLAGAYEQFF. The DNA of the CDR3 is TGTGCCAGCAGTTACTCGACCCTAGCGGGAGCCTATGAGCAGTTCTTC.

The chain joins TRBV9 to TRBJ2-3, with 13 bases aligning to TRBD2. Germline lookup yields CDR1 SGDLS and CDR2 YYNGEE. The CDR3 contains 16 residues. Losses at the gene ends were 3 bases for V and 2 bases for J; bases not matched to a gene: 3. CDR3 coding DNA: TGTGCCAGCAGCGGGGGGACTAGCGGGAACACAGATACGCAGTATTTT. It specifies CASSGGTSGNTDTQYF.

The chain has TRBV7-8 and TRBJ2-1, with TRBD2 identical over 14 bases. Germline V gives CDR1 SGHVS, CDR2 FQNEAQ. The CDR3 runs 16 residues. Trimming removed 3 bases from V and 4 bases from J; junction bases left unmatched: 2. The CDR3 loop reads CASSLTSGGGYNEQFF. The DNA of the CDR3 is TGTGCCAGCAGCTTGACTAGCGGGGGGGGATACAATGAGCAGTTCTTC.

The CDR3 region is CASSLYAGIMVGTNEKLFF. In DNA form, the CDR3 reads TGTGCCAGCAGTTTATACGCAGGGATCATGGTCGGGACTAATGAAAAACTGTTTTTT. The chain uses TRBV27 and TRBJ1-4; TRBD1 might be the D (5 bases). The CDR3 length is 19 residues. The germline V gene encodes CDR1 MNHEY and CDR2 SMNVEV (reference sequence). Deletions cut 1 base from V and 2 bases from J, with 20 bases between.

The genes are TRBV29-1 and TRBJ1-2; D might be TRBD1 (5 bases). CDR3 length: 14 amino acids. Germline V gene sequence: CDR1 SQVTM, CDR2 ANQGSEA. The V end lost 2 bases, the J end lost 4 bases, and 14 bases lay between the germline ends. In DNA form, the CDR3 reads TGCAGCGTTGAACCGTTAGACAGACCCTATGGCTACACCTTC. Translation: CSVEPLDRPYGYTF.

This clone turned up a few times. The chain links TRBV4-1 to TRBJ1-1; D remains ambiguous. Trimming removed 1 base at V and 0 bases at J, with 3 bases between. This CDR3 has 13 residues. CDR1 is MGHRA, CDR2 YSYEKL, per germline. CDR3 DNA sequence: TGCGCCAGCAGCCAAGCTATGAACACTGAAGCTTTCTTT. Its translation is CASSQAMNTEAFF.

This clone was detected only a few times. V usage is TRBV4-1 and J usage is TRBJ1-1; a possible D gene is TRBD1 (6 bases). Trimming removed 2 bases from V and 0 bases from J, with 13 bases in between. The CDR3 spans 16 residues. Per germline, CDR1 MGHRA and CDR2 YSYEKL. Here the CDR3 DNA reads TGCGCCAGCAGCCAAAGTCCACAGGGAATGAACACTGAAGCTTTCTTT. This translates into CASSQSPQGMNTEAFF.

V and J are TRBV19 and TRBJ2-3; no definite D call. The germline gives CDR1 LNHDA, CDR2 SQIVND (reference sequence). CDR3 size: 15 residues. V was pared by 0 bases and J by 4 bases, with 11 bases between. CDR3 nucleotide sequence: TGTGCCAGTAGTATAGATCCGGTAGGAGCAGATACGCAGTATTTT. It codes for CASSIDPVGADTQYF.